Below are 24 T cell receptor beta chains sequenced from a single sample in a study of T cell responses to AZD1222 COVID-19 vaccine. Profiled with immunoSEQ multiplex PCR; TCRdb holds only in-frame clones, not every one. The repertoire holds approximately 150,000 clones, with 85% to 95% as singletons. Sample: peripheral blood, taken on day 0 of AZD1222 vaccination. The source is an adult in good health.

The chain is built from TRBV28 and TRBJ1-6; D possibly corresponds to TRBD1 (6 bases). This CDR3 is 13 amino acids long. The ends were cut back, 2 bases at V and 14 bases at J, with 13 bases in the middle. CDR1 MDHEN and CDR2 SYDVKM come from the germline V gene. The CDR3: CASSLDRSGALHF. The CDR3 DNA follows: TGTGCCAGCAGTTTAGACAGGTCGGGGGCCCTCCACTTT.

This CDR3 reads CASSLGQGTDTQYF. DNA for the CDR3: TGTGCCAGCAGCTTAGGACAGGGCACAGATACGCAGTATTTT. V usage is TRBV7-2 and J usage is TRBJ2-3; maybe TRBD1 (6 bases). The length of the CDR3 is 14 residues. V lost 1 base and J 1 base, leaving 6 bases between the germline ends. Germline lookup yields CDR1 SGHTA and CDR2 FQGNSA.

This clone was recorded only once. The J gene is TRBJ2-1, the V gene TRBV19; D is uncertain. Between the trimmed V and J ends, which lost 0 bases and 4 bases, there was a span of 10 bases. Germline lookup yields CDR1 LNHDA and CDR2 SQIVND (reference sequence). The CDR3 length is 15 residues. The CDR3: CASSIEKGRYNEQFF. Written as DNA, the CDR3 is TGTGCCAGTAGTATAGAAAAGGGTAGATACAATGAGCAGTTCTTC.

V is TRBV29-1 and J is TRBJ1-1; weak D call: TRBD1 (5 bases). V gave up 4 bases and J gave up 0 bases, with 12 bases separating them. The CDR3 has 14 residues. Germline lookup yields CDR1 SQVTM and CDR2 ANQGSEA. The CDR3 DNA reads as TGCAGCGTTGGCCTCGGGACGGTGAACACTGAAGCTTTCTTT. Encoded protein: CSVGLGTVNTEAFF.

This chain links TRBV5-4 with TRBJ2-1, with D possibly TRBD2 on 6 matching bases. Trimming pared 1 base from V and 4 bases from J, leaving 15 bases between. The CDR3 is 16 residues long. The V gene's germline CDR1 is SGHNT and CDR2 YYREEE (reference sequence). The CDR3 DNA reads TGTGCCAGCAGCTTGACGGTAGCGGTCCGGTACAATGAGCAGTTCTTC. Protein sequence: CASSLTVAVRYNEQFF. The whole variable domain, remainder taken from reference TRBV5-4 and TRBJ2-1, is ETGVTQSPTHLIKTRGQQVTLRCSSQSGHNTVSWYQQALGQGPQFIFQYYREEENGRGNFPPRFSGLQFPNYSSELNVNALELDDSALYLCASSLTVAVRYNEQFFGPGTRLTVL.

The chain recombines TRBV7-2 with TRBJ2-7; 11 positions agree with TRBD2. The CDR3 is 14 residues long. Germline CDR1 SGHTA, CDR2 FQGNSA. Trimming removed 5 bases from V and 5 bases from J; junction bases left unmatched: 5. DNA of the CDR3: TGTGCCAGCAGCCCTCTAGCGGGAGGAGACGAGCAGTACTTC. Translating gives CASSPLAGGDEQYF.

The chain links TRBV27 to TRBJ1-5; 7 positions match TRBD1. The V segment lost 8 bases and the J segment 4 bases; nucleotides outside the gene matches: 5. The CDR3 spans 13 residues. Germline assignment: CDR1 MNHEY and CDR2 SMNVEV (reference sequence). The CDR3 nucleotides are TGTGCCAGCGCCTCGACAGGGAATCAGCCCCAGCATTTT. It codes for CASASTGNQPQHF.

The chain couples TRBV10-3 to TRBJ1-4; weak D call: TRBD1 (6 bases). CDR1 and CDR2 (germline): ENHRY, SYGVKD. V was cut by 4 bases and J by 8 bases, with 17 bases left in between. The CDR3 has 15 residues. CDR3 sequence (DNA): TGTGCCATCAGTGCTTCGAGGACAGAAGGGGAAAAACTGTTTTTT. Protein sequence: CAISASRTEGEKLFF.

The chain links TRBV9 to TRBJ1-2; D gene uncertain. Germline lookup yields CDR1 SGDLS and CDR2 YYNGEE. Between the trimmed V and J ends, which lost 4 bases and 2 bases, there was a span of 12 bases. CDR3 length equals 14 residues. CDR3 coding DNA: TGTGCCAGCAGCCCCTGGACGGTCAACTATGGCTACACCTTC. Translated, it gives CASSPWTVNYGYTF.

CDR3: CASSSSGGTEAFF. The CDR3 DNA reads as TGTGCCAGCAGCTCATCAGGGGGCACTGAAGCTTTCTTT. The chain employs TRBV7-9 and TRBJ1-1, with TRBD1 identical over 7 bases. The V gene's germline CDR1 is SEHNR and CDR2 FQNEAQ (reference sequence). This CDR3 has 13 residues. With 4 bases clipped from V and 4 bases from J, the junction kept 3 bases outside the gene matches.

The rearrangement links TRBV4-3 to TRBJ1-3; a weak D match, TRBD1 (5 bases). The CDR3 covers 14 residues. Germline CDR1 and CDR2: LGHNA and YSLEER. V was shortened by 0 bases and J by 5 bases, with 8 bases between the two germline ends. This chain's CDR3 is CASSQDRGRNTIYF. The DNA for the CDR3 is TGCGCCAGCAGCCAAGATAGGGGAAGAAACACCATATATTTT.

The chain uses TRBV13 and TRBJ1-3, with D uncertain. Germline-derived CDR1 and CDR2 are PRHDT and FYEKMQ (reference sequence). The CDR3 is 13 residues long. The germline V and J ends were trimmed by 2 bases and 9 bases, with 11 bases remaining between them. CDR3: CASSLSVPGTIYF. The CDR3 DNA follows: TGTGCCAGCAGCTTATCTGTGCCAGGCACCATATATTTT.

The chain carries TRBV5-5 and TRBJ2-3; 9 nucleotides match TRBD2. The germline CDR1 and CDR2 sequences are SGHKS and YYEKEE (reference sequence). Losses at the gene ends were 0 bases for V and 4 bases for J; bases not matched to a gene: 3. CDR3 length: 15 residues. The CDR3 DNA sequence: TGTGCCAGCAGCTTGGGCGGGGGGGTGGCAGATACGCAGTATTTT. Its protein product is CASSLGGGVADTQYF.

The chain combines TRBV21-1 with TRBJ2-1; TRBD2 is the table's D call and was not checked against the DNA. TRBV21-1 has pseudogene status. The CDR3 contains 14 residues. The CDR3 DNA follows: TGTGCCAGCAGCCTTTGTTTTAGTGACAATGAGCAGTTCTTC. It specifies CASSLCFSDNEQFF.

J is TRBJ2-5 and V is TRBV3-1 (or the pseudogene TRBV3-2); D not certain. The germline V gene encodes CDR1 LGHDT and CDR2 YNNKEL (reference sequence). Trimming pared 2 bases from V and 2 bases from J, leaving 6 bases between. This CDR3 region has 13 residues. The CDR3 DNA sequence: TGTGCCAGCAGCCAAACCGTTCAAGAGACCCAGTACTTC. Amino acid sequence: CASSQTVQETQYF.

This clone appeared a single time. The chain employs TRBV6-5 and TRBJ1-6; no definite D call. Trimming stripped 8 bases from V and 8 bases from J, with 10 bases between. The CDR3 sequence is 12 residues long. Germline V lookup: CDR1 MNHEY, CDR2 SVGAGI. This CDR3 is CASADLDSPLHF. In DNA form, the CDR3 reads TGTGCCAGCGCGGATCTCGATTCACCCCTCCACTTT.

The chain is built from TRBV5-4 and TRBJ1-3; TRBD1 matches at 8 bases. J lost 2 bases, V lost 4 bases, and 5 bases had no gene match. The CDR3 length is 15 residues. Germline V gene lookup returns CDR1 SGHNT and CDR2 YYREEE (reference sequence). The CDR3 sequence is CASSSGQGAGNTIYF. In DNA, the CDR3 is TGTGCCAGCAGCAGCGGACAGGGCGCTGGAAACACCATATATTTT.

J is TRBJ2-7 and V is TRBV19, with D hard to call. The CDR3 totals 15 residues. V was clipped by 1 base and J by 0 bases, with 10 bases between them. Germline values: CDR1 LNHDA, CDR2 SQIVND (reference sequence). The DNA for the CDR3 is TGTGCCAGTAGTATAGGTCAGGTAAACTCCTACGAGCAGTACTTC. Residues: CASSIGQVNSYEQYF. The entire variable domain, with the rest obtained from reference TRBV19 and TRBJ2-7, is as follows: DGGITQSPKYLFRKEGQNVTLSCEQNLNHDAMYWYRQDPGQGLRLIYYSQIVNDFQKGDIAEGYSVSREKKESFPLTVTSAQKNPTAFYLCASSIGQVNSYEQYFGPGTRLTVT.

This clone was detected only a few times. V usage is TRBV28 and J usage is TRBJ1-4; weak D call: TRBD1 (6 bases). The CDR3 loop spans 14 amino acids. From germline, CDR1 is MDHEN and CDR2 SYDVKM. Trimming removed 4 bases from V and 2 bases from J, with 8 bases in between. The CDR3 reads CASSWRGTNEKLFF. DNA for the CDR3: TGTGCCAGCAGTTGGAGGGGGACTAATGAAAAACTGTTTTTT.

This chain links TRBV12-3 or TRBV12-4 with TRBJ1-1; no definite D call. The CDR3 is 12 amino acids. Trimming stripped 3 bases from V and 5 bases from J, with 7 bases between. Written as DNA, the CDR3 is TGTGCCAGCAGTTTCGAAGCTACTGAAGCTTTCTTT. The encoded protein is CASSFEATEAFF.

Written as DNA, the CDR3 is TGTGCCAGCAGCGTAAACATTCAGTACTTC. Protein product: CASSVNIQYF. This chain connects TRBV11-2 to TRBJ2-4; D ambiguous. Germline V gene sequence: CDR1 SGHAT, CDR2 FQNNGV. V lost 5 bases to trimming and J lost 6 bases, with 2 bases between them. This CDR3 region has 10 residues.

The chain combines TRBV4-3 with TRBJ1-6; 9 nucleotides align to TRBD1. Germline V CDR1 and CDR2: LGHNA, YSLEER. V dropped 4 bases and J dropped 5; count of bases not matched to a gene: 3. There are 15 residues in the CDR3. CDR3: CASSPRTGDNSPLHF. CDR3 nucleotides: TGCGCCAGCAGCCCCCGGACAGGGGATAATTCACCCCTCCACTTT.

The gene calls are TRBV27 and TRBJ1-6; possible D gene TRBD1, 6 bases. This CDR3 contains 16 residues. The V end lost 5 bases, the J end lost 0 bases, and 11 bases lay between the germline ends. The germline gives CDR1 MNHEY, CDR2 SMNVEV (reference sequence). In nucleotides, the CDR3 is TGTGCCAGCAGTCAGGGGTTAAGCTCCTATAATTCACCCCTCCACTTT. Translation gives CASSQGLSSYNSPLHF.

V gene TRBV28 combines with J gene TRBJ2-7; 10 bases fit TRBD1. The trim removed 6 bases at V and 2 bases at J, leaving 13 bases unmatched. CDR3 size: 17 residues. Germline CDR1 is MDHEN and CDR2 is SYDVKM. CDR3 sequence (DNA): TGTGCCAGCAGCCGACAGACAGGGGGCCCAAGACCCTACGAGCAGTACTTC. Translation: CASSRQTGGPRPYEQYF.